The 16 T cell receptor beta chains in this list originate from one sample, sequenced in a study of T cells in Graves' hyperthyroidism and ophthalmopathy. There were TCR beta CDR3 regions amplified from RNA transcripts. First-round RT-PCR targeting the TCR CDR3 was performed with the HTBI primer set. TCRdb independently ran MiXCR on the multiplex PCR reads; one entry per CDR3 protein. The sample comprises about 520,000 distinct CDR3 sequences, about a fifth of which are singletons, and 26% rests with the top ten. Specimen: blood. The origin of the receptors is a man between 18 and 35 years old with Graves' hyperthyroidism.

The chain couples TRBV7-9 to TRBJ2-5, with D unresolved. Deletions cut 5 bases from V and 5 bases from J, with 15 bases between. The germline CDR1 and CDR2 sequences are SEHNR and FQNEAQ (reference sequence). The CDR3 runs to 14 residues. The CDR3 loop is CASSLIGLTETQYF. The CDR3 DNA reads TGTGCCAGCAGCCTCATTGGTCTTACTGAGACCCAGTACTTC.

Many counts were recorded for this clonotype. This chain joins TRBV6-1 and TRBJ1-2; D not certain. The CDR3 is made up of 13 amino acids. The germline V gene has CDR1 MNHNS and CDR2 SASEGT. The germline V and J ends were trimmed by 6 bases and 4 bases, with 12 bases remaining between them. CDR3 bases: TGTGCCAGCAGCCCCCGGGCCCGCTATGGCTACACCTTC. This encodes CASSPRARYGYTF.

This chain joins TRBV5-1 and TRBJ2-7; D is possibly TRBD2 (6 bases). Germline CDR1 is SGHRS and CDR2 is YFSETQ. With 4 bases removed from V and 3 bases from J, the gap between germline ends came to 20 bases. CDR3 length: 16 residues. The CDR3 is CASSEAPGEAGYEQYF. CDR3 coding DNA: TGCGCCAGCAGCGAGGCCCCGGGGGAAGCCGGCTACGAGCAGTACTTC.

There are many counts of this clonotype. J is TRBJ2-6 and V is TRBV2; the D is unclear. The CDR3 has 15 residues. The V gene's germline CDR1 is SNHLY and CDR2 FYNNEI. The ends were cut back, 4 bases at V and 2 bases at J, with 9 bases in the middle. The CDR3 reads CASSVTETGANVLTF. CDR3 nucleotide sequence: TGTGCCAGCAGTGTAACAGAGACTGGGGCCAACGTCCTGACTTTC.

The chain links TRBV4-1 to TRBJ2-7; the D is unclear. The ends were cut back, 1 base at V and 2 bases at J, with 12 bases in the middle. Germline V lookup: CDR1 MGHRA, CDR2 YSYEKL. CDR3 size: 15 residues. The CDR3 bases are TGCGCCAGCAGCCAAGCCGCTCAGAGCGCCTACGAGCAGTACTTC. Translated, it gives CASSQAAQSAYEQYF.

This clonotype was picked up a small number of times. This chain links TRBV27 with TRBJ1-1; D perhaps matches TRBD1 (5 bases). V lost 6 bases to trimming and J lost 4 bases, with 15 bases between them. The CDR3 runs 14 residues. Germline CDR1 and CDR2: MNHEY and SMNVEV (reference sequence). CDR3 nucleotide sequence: TGTGCCAGCAGGGGGGGGGAAGGAGGCACTGAAGCTTTCTTT. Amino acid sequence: CASRGGEGGTEAFF.

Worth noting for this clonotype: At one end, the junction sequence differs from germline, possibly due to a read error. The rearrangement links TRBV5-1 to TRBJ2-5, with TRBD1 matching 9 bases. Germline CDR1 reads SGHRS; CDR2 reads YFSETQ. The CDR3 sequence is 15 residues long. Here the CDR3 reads CSSSLGDRAQETQYF. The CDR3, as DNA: TGCTCCAGCAGCTTGGGGGACAGGGCCCAAGAGACCCAGTACTTC.

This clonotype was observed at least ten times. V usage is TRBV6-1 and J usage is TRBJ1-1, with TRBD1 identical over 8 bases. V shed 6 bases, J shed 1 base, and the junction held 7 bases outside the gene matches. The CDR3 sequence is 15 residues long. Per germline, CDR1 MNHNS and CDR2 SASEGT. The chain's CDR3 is CASRSTGTGNTEAFF. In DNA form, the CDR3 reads TGTGCCAGCAGGTCTACCGGGACAGGGAACACTGAAGCTTTCTTT.

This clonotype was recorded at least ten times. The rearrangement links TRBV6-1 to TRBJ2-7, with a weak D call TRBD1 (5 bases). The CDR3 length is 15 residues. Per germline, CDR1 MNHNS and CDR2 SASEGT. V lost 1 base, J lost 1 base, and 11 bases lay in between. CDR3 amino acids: CASSEVAGHSYEQYF. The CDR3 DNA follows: TGTGCCAGCAGTGAAGTCGCCGGACATTCCTACGAGCAGTACTTC.

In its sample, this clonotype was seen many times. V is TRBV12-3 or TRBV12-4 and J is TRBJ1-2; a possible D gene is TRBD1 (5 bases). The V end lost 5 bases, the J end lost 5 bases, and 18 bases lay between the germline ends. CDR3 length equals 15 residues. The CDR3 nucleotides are TGTGCCAGCAGTCCTCAGACCGGGGCTCTGTATGGCTACACCTTC. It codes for CASSPQTGALYGYTF.

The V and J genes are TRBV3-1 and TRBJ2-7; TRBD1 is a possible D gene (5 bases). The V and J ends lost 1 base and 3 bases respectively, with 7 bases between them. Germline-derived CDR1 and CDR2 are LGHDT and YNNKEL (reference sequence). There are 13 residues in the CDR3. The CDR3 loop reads CASSQAQVYEQYF. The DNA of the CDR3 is TGTGCCAGCAGCCAAGCACAGGTCTACGAGCAGTACTTC.

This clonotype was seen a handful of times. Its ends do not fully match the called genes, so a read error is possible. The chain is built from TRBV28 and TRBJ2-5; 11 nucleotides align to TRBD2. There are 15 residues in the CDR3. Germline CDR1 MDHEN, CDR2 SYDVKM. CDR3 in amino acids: CASSLVTSGVETKYF. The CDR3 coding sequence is TGCGCCAGCAGTTTGGTGACTAGCGGGGTCGAGACCAAGTACTTC.

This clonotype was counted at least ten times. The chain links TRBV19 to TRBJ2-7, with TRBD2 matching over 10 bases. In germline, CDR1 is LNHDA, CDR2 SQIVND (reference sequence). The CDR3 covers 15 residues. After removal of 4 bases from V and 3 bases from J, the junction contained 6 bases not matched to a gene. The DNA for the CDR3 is TGTGCCAGTAGTAAGGCTAGCGGGGGCTTCTACGAGCAGTACTTC. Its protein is CASSKASGGFYEQYF. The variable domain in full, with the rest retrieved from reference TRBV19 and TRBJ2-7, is DGGITQSPKYLFRKEGQNVTLSCEQNLNHDAMYWYRQDPGQGLRLIYYSQIVNDFQKGDIAEGYSVSREKKESFPLTVTSAQKNPTAFYLCASSKASGGFYEQYFGPGTRLTVT.

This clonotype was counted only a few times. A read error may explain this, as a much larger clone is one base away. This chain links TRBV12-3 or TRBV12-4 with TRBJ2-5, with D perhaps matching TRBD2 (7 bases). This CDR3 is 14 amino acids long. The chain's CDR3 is CASTKGGAQETKYF. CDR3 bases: TGTGCCAGCACCAAGGGGGGGGCTCAAGAGACCAAGTACTTC.

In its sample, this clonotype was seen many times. CDR3 nucleotides: TGCGCCAGCAGCTTGGACAGGGGGCCTACCGGGGAGCTGTTTTTT. This codes for CASSLDRGPTGELFF. The chain uses TRBV5-1 and TRBJ2-2; 9 bases line up with TRBD1. The V and J ends lost 0 bases and 5 bases, in that order; junction bases with no gene match: 2. The germline gives CDR1 SGHRS, CDR2 YFSETQ. This CDR3 spans 15 amino acids.

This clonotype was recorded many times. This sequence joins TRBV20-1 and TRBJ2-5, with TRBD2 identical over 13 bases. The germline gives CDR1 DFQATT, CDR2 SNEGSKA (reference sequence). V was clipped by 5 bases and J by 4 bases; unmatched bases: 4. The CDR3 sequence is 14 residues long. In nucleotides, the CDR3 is TGCAGTGCTCCCGGGACTAGCGGGGTAGAGACCCAGTACTTC. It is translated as CSAPGTSGVETQYF.